The 2 T cell receptor beta chains below come from one sample, sequenced in a study of T-cell memory formation after mild COVID-19. Via MiXCR, TCRdb re-called the 5' RACE reads, giving one row per CDR3 protein. Of fewer than 250,000 distinct CDR3 sequences in the sample, approximately 20% are singletons; the top ten hold roughly 2.3%. The sequencing input was PBMCs or a T cell subset sorted from them (not recorded which). The receptors derive from an adult woman who had mild COVID-19 (a few samples of this study predate the infection). Cell type and time point are not known.

This clonotype was recorded a few times. V and J are TRBV12-3 or TRBV12-4 and TRBJ2-5; a weak D match, TRBD2 (7 bases). The V end lost 8 bases, the J end lost 5 bases, and 21 bases lay between the germline ends. The CDR3 has 15 residues. CDR3 in amino acids: CASSLRGRAAETQYF. The CDR3 nucleotides read TGTGCCAGCTCCCTTAGGGGGAGGGCAGCGGAGACCCAGTACTTC.

The chain uses TRBV20-1 and TRBJ1-5; 8 bases line up with TRBD1. This CDR3 contains 14 residues. V was clipped by 7 bases and J by 11 bases; unmatched bases: 16. Germline values: CDR1 DFQATT, CDR2 SNEGSKA (reference sequence). The CDR3 DNA reads as TGCAGTGTTTCTGGACAGGGCGACTATGTGTCCCAGCATTTT. Translating it yields CSVSGQGDYVSQHF.